Here is one TCR beta chain with its context. Its antigen has not been determined. Base qualities are not provided; no much larger clone lies one nucleotide away. These data are taken from a study of T cell responses to AZD1222 COVID-19 vaccine (dated by TCRdb to about 2021). Study-wide context: AZD1222 recipients whose second dose came at about 4 weeks and those whose second dose came at about 12 weeks were combined into one group, since spike-specific TCR depth and breadth did not differ between the two schedules. A total of approximately 230 trial participants underwent TCR sequencing, of whom about 200 received two doses of AZD1222 and roughly 25 received two doses of the MenACWY control vaccine. Trial participants were enrolled by age into subgroups of 18-55, 56-69 and 70-plus years, and about 150, 27 and 61 TCR-sequenced participants, respectively, were included in these subgroups.

The CDR3 regions of human TCRbeta chains were analyzed by immunosequencing. On the study's bioinformatics: Repertoire TCRs were matched against a reference library of SARS-CoV-2-specific TCRs generated with the MIRA antigen-specificity platform. Breadth was defined as the fraction of unique TCRs that were SARS-CoV-2-associated, and depth was defined as the fraction of total T cells that were SARS-CoV-2-associated. Using the MIRA data, every spike-specific TCR was mapped to the spike region that the TCR reacted to and assigned to either a CD4 or a CD8 class. Log10-transformed breadth and depth values were compared by one-way ANOVA with Sidak's multiple comparisons tests. What TCRdb holds here is the immuneACCESS table cut down to in-frame rearrangements. Part of the clones is not present; checked against another copy, under half of the missing clones reflect an unresolved V gene, and the others are unexplained. V and J calls and clone size are given by that table; D and trimming were obtained from the DNA. Present in this sample are fewer than 150,000 clones, roughly 91% of which were seen just once. Around 5.4% of the sample lies in the top ten.

Here is what the overall study found, with its caveats: Only six AZD1222 recipients were SARS-CoV-2 seropositive at baseline, limiting conclusions about previously exposed vaccinees. Epitopes outside the regions mutated in the B.1.351 and B.1.1.7 variants were reportedly recognized by nearly half of the unique spike-specific TCRs. The 56-69-year group was small, and its depth increase did not reach significance, likely because of low power. After two AZD1222 doses, both the breadth and the depth of spike-specific TCRs were significantly higher than at day 0 and than in MenACWY recipients. Participants were mostly white British, with more females than males. The authors suggested clonal diversity may have been underestimated. The whole spike protein was spanned by vaccine-associated CD4 TCRs, and dominant responses were seen in regions 160-218 and 743-854. No day 14 peak-response samples were available, so repertoires were characterized only after the peak T cell response.

Including the terminal cysteine and phenylalanine, the CDR3 comprises 11 residues. The kept DNA is CDR3 alone, 33 bases in frame from the first base. V and J are truncated by 7 bases and 5 bases respectively, leaving an intervening sequence of 11 bases. The germline V gene specifies SQVTM as CDR1 and ANQGSEA as CDR2. This sample's time point label indicates: baseline before first vaccination. Samples from vaccinated people were obtained from the UK trials COV001 and COV002, which included a single-blind randomized controlled phase 2/3 trial of AZD1222 (ChAdOx1 nCoV-19) in healthy adults. Trial participant PBMC samples were collected at day 0 and day 28 after the second dose for TCRbeta chain sequencing.

The TCR sequence derives from an adult in good health. This material consisted of peripheral blood, taken on day 0 of AZD1222 vaccination. The rearranged segments are TRBV29-1 and TRBJ1-1; no D segment can be confidently identified. The CDR3 protein sequence reads: CSATAGTEAFF. The nucleotide sequence reads as follows: TGCAGCGCGACGGCCGGGACTGAAGCTTTCTTT.